This TCR beta chain is from a study of blood T cell repertoires in COVID-19. Study-level background: The United States, Italy and Spain provided the acute and convalescent COVID-19 samples.

The CDR3 is 16 residues long. Trimming removed 1 base at V and 5 bases at J, with 15 bases between. Germline V gene sequence: CDR1 LNHDA, CDR2 SQIVND (reference sequence). Original handling: The authors estimated nucleated cell counts from reference gene primer amplification. Only in-frame clones appear in the TCRdb table, and some are missing; sequencing was by immunoSEQ multiplex PCR. That table is the source of V, J and clone size, and D and trimming were worked out from the DNA. The data show approximately 120,000 clones, around 76% seen once. Sequencing used peripheral blood. This receptor was taken from a human donor in a cohort sampled during active COVID-19. The chain employs TRBV19 and TRBJ1-5; TRBD1 is a possible D gene (5 bases). CDR3 in DNA: TGTGCCAGTAGTATAGGTCCGGACAACAGCCATCAGCCCCAGCATTTT. Translating it yields CASSIGPDNSHQPQHF.